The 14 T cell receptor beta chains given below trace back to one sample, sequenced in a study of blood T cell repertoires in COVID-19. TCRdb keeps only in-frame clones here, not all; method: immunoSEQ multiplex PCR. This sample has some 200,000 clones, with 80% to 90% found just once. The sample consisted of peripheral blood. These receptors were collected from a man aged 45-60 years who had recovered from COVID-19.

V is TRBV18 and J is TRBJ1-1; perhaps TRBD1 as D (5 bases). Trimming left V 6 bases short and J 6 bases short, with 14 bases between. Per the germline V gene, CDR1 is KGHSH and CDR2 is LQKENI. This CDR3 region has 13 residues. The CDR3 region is CASSQDRPPEAFF. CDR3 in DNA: TGTGCCAGCTCCCAAGACAGACCCCCTGAAGCTTTCTTT. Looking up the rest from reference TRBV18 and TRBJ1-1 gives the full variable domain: NAGVMQNPRHLVRRRGQEARLRCSPMKGHSHVYWYRQLPEEGLKFMVYLQKENIIDESGMPKERFSAEFPKEGPSILRIQQVVRGDSAAYFCASSQDRPPEAFFGQGTRLTVV.

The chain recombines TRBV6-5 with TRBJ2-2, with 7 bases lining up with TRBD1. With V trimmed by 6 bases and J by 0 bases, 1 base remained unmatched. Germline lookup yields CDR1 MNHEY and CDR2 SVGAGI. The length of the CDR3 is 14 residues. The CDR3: CASRGTANTGELFF. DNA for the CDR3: TGTGCCAGCAGGGGGACAGCGAACACCGGGGAGCTGTTTTTT.

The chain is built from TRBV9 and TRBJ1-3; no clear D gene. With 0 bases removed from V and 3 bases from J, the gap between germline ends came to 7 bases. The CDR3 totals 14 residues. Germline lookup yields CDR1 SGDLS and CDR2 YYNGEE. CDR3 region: CASSVGASGNTIYF. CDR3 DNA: TGTGCCAGCAGCGTAGGTGCCAGTGGAAACACCATATATTTT.

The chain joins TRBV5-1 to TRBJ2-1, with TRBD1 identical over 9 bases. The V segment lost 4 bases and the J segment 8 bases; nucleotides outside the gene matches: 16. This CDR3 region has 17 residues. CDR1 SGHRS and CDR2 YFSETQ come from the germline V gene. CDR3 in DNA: TGCGCCAGCAGCGCCTCCACATTGGGACAGGGTAACGATGAGCAGTTCTTC. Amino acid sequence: CASSASTLGQGNDEQFF.

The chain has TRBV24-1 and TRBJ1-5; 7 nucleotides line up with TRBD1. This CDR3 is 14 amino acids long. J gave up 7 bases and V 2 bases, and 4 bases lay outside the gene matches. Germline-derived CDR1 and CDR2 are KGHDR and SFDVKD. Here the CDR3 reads CATSDSRQGQPQHF. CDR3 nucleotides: TGTGCCACCAGTGATTCCCGACAGGGCCAGCCCCAGCATTTT.

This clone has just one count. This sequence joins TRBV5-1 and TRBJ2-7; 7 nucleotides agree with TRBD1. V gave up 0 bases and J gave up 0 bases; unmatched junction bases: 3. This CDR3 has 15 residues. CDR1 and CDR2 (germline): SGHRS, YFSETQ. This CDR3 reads CASSLEGQRSYEQYF. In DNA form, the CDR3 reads TGCGCCAGCAGCTTGGAGGGACAGCGCTCCTACGAGCAGTACTTC.

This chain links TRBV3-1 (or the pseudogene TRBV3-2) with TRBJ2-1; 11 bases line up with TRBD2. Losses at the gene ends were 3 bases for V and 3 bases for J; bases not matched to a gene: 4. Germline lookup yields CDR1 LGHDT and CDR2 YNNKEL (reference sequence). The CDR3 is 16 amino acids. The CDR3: CASSQLAGGLYNEQFF. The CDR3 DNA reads TGTGCCAGCAGCCAGTTAGCGGGAGGGCTCTACAATGAGCAGTTCTTC.

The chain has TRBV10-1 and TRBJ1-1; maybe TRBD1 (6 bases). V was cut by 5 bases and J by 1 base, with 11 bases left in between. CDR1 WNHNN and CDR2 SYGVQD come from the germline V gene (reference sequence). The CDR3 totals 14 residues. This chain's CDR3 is CASSKDSSNTEAFF. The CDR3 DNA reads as TGCGCCAGCAGTAAGGACAGTTCGAACACTGAAGCTTTCTTT.

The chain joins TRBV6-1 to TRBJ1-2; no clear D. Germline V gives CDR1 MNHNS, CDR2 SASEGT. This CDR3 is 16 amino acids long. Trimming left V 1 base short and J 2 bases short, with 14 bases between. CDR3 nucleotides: TGTGCCAGCAGTGAAGACCGTCGACGGGTAAACTATGGCTACACCTTC. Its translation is CASSEDRRRVNYGYTF.

The CDR3 nucleotides read TGCGCCAGCAGCTTGGACGCGACAGGGAGTGGCTACACCTTC. Translated: CASSLDATGSGYTF. This chain joins TRBV5-1 and TRBJ1-2, with 7 bases identical to TRBD1. The CDR3 loop spans 14 amino acids. Unmatched junction bases numbered 6, after V lost 0 bases and J lost 7 bases. Germline lookup yields CDR1 SGHRS and CDR2 YFSETQ.

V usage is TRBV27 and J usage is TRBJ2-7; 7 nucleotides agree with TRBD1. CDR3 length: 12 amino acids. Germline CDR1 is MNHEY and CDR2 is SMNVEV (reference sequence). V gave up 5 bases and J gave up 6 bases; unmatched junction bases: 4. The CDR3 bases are TGTGCCAGCAGTAAACAGGGGTTCGAGCAGTACTTC. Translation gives CASSKQGFEQYF.

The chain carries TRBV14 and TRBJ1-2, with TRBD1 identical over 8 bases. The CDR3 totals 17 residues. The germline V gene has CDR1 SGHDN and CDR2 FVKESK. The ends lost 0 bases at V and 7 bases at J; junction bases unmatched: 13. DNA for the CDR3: TGTGCCAGCAGCCAAGATCCCCTGGCAGGGGGCCAGCTTGGCTACACCTTC. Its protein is CASSQDPLAGGQLGYTF.

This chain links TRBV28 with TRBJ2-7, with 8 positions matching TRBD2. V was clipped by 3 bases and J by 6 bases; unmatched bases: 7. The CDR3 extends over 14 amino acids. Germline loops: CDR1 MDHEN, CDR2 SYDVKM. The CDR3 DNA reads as TGTGCCAGCAGTTTTCCGGGACTAGAATCCGAGCAGTACTTC. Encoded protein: CASSFPGLESEQYF.

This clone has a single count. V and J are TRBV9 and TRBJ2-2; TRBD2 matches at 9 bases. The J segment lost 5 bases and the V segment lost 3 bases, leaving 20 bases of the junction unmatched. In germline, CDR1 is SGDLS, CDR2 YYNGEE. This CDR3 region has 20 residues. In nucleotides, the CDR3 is TGTGCCAGCAGCGAAGGCCCAGGGAGGATAGCGGGAGTAAAGACCGGGGAGCTGTTTTTT. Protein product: CASSEGPGRIAGVKTGELFF.